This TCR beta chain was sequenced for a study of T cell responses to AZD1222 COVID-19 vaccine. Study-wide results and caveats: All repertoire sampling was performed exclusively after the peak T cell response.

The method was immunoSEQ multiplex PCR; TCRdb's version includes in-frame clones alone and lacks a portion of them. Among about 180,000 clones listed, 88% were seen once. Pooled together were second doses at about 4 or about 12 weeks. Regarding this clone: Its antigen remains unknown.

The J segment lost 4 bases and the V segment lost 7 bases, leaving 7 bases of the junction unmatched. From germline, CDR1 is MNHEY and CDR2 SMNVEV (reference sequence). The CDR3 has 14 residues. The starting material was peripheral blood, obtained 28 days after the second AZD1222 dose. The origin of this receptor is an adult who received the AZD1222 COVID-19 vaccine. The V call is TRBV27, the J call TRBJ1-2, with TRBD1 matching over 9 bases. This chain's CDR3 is CASTAGTGTYGYTF. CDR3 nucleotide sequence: TGTGCCAGCACTGCCGGGACAGGGACCTATGGCTACACCTTC.